This T cell receptor (beta chain) was documented in a study of blood T cell repertoires in COVID-19. Study overall: Samples representing acute and convalescent COVID-19 were sourced from the United States, Italy and Spain.

Germline CDR1 reads LNHDA; CDR2 reads SQIVND (reference sequence). The V and J ends lost 7 bases and 4 bases respectively, with 17 bases between them. The CDR3 loop spans 15 amino acids. In the study's own analysis: By means of reference gene primer amplification, nucleated cell counts were estimated. Only in-frame clones appear in the TCRdb table, and some are missing; sequencing was by immunoSEQ multiplex PCR. That table supplies the V and J calls and clone size; D and trimming were determined from the DNA. The sample lists some 85,000 clones, 78% occurring once. The specimen sequenced was peripheral blood. V usage is TRBV19 and J usage is TRBJ2-1, with a possible D match to TRBD2 (7 bases). The sequence was obtained from a man in his 70s with COVID-19, enrolled during active disease. CDR3 amino acids: CASTEGGGFYNEQFF. The CDR3 DNA reads TGTGCCAGTACTGAGGGAGGGGGATTTTACAATGAGCAGTTCTTC.